What follows are 2 T cell receptor beta chains derived from one specimen sequenced in a study of early T cells in non-severe SARS-CoV-2 infection. TCRdb reprocessed the 5' RACE reads via MiXCR and lists one record per CDR3 protein. Of approximately 71,000 distinct CDR3 sequences in the sample, under 13% were seen once. The specimen was whole blood. The receptor set was obtained from an adult who was a healthcare worker with PCR-confirmed SARS-CoV-2 infection or an uninfected control (not recorded which).

This clonotype was seen only a few times. The J gene is TRBJ2-3, the V gene TRBV2; possible D gene TRBD2, 5 bases. This CDR3 comprises 15 residues. Germline CDR1 and CDR2: SNHLY and FYNNEI. The V and J ends lost 1 base and 1 base respectively, with 9 bases between them. CDR3 loop: CASSEGEEGTDTQYF. DNA for the CDR3: TGTGCCAGCAGTGAAGGAGAGGAGGGCACAGATACGCAGTATTTT. Supplemented by reference TRBV2 and TRBJ2-3, the full variable domain reads EPEVTQTPSHQVTQMGQEVILRCVPISNHLYFYWYRQILGQKVEFLVSFYNNEISEKSEIFDDQFSVERPDGSNFTLKIRSTKLEDSAMYFCASSEGEEGTDTQYFGPGTRLTVL.

This rearrangement joins TRBV7-8 to TRBJ2-1; 10 bases are shared with TRBD2. Germline V gene lookup returns CDR1 SGHVS and CDR2 FQNEAQ. Trimming took 5 bases from V and 13 from J; bases not matched to a gene: 11. CDR3 length: 14 amino acids. CDR3 bases: TGTGCCAGCAGCCCGGCCGGGACTAGCGTTGTTCAGTTCTTC. Encoded protein: CASSPAGTSVVQFF.